This TCR beta chain is from a study of cytomegalovirus exposure and HLA in healthy donors. Study-level points and caveats: Among TCR beta chains, those listed as cytomegalovirus-associated numbered around 160.

Regarding donors, all were healthy bone marrow donors. Though probably carrying unrecorded immune exposures, donors were nominally healthy at sampling. The PCR employed 60 Vbeta primers together with 13 Jbeta primers. Original processing notes: Unique TCR beta chains numbered around 80 million in a later analysis, with about 11 million shared. TCRdb's copy holds only in-frame clones and misses some; the assay was immunoSEQ multiplex PCR. The DNA was the basis for D and trimming; V, J and clone size are from that table. The table lists roughly 190,000 clones, around four fifths of them singletons, with under 0.9% in the top ten. For this clone: Its specificity is unknown.

Germline CDR1 is SEHNR and CDR2 is FQNEAQ (reference sequence). V was pared by 4 bases and J by 4 bases, with 0 bases of the junction left unmatched. The CDR3 runs 13 residues. The sequencing input was PBMCs. The clonotype originates from a young woman in good health and CMV-seronegative. The chain combines TRBV7-9 with TRBJ1-5; 8 bases are shared with TRBD1. CDR3 protein: CASSWDRNQPQHF. CDR3 in DNA: TGTGCCAGCAGCTGGGACAGGAATCAGCCCCAGCATTTT.